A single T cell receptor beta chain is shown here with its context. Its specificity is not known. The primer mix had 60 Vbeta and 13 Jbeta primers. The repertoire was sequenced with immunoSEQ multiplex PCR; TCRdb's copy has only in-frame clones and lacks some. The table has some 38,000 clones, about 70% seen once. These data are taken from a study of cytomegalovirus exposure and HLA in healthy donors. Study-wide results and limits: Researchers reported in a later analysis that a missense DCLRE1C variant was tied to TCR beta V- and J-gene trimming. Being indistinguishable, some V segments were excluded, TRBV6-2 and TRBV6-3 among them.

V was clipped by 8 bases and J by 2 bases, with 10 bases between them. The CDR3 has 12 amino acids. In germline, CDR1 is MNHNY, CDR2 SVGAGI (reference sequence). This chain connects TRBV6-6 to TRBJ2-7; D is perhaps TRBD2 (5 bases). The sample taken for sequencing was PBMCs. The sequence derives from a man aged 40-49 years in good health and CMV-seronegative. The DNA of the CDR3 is TGTGCCAGCCGGACGGGAACCTACGAGCAGTACTTC. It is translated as CASRTGTYEQYF.